These T cell receptor beta chains were read from a single sample in a study of cytomegalovirus exposure and HLA in healthy donors. Sequenced by immunoSEQ multiplex PCR; TCRdb stores in-frame clones only, minus some. The sample table includes around 70,000 clones. What was sequenced was PBMCs. The receptor set was obtained from a female donor in good health and CMV-seropositive. Both conserved end residues are part of each CDR3. The D gene is left open where the match is weak.

TRBV4-2	TRBD2	TRBJ2-5	CASSQVGLAAETQYF	TGTGCCAGCAGCCAAGTGGGACTAGCTGCTGAGACCCAGTACTTC
TRBV7-6	TRBD1	TRBJ1-1	CASSLGTGTWNTEAFF	TGTGCCAGCAGCTTAGGGACAGGGACTTGGAACACTGAAGCTTTCTTT
TRBV29-1	TRBD2	TRBJ2-3	CSVSAGLASDTQYF	TGCAGCGTGTCCGCGGGACTAGCTTCGGATACGCAGTATTTT
TRBV4-2	TRBD2	TRBJ2-1	CASSQDLRTSGSNEQFF	TGTGCCAGCAGCCAAGACCTTAGGACTAGCGGGAGCAATGAGCAGTTCTTC
TRBV11-3	.	TRBJ1-1	CASSPSSGTEAFF	TGTGCCAGCAGCCCATCCTCAGGGACTGAAGCTTTCTTT
TRBV27	TRBD1	TRBJ2-1	CASRGSRTGGANNEQFF	TGTGCCAGCAGGGGATCCCGGACAGGGGGCGCGAACAATGAGCAGTTCTTC
TRBV5-8	TRBD1	TRBJ1-2	CASRMTGTAYGYTF	TGTGCCAGCAGGATGACCGGGACAGCCTATGGCTACACCTTC
TRBV7-2	.	TRBJ2-3	CASSSRLDTQYF	TGTGCCAGCAGCTCTAGGTTAGATACGCAGTATTTT
TRBV7-2	TRBD1	TRBJ1-4	CASSQTQGLKGEKLFF	TGTGCCAGCAGCCAAACACAGGGGTTAAAGGGTGAAAAACTGTTTTTT
TRBV4-3	.	TRBJ2-7	CASSQEGQGKYEQYF	TGCGCCAGCAGCCAAGAGGGCCAGGGAAAGTACGAGCAGTACTTC
TRBV28	.	TRBJ2-6	CASSRHGSGANVLTF	TGTGCCAGCAGTCGACACGGCTCTGGGGCCAACGTCCTGACTTTC
TRBV4-2	.	TRBJ2-5	CASSQERLVGKTQYF	TGTGCCAGCAGCCAAGAACGGCTAGTCGGGAAGACCCAGTACTTC
TRBV19	TRBD1	TRBJ1-5	CASSIRGQGNQPQHF	TGTGCCAGTAGTATACGGGGACAGGGCAATCAGCCCCAGCATTTT
TRBV28	TRBD2	TRBJ2-7	CASSSGRALVYEQYF	TGTGCCAGCAGTAGCGGGAGGGCCCTAGTCTACGAGCAGTACTTC
TRBV6-5	.	TRBJ1-2	CASSYSPLGGYGYTF	TGTGCCAGCAGTTACTCCCCACTAGGGGGCTATGGCTACACCTTC
TRBV18	.	TRBJ1-5	CASSPGRNSNQPQHF	TGTGCCAGCTCACCGGGCCGGAATAGCAATCAGCCCCAGCATTTT
TRBV28	TRBD1	TRBJ1-5	CASRPQGAGNQPQHF	TGTGCCAGCAGACCTCAGGGGGCCGGCAATCAGCCCCAGCATTTT
TRBV6-5	TRBD2	TRBJ2-5	CASRRLAGAGETQYF	TGTGCCAGCAGGCGACTAGCGGGAGCGGGAGAGACCCAGTACTTC
TRBV19	.	TRBJ2-5	CASSFGGLETQYF	TGTGCCAGTAGTTTCGGTGGGCTGGAGACCCAGTACTTC
TRBV29-1	.	TRBJ1-2	CSVGRGTNYGYTF	TGCAGCGTTGGACGGGGAACTAACTATGGCTACACCTTC
TRBV12-5	.	TRBJ2-7	CASGSRTGEQYF	TGTGCTAGTGGATCTCGCACGGGCGAGCAGTACTTC
TRBV18	TRBD2	TRBJ2-7	CASSRTSGPSYEQYF	TGTGCCAGCTCACGGACTAGCGGGCCCTCCTACGAGCAGTACTTC
TRBV6-1	TRBD2	TRBJ2-3	CASRASGGLWDKQYF	TGTGCCAGCAGGGCTAGCGGGGGGCTGTGGGATAAGCAGTATTTT
TRBV28	.	TRBJ2-7	CASSLGLYFSPYEQYF	TGTGCCAGCAGTTTGGGCCTTTATTTCAGTCCCTACGAGCAGTACTTC
TRBV11-3	.	TRBJ2-1	CASSLGFGGAPNEQFF	TGTGCCAGCAGCTTAGGCTTTGGGGGGGCCCCAAATGAGCAGTTCTTC
TRBV7-2	.	TRBJ1-1	CASSLGQALNTEAFF	TGTGCCAGCAGCTTAGGACAGGCTCTTAACACTGAAGCTTTCTTT
TRBV19	.	TRBJ1-5	CASSPSGGTQPQHF	TGTGCCAGTAGTCCATCCGGGGGTACTCAGCCCCAGCATTTT
TRBV7-9	.	TRBJ1-1	CASSTTGNTEAFF	TGTGCCAGCAGCACTACAGGAAACACTGAAGCTTTCTTT
TRBV6-6	.	TRBJ2-3	CASSKTRDTQYF	TGTGCCAGCAGTAAAACTCGTGATACGCAGTATTTT
TRBV15	.	TRBJ1-2	CATSDSPPDYGYTF	TGTGCCACCAGCGACAGTCCTCCCGACTATGGCTACACCTTC
TRBV7-2	TRBD2	TRBJ2-1	CASSFTSGDYNEQFF	TGTGCCAGCAGCTTCACTAGCGGGGACTACAATGAGCAGTTCTTC
TRBV28	.	TRBJ1-5	CASSLIGDQPQHF	TGTGCCAGCAGTTTAATCGGAGATCAGCCCCAGCATTTT
TRBV23-1	TRBD1	TRBJ2-1	CASSQPRTGGPPFCSYNEQFF	TGCGCCAGCAGTCAACCGAGGACAGGGGGCCCCCCTTTCTGCTCCTACAATGAGCAGTTCTTC
TRBV6-5	.	TRBJ2-7	CASSLAGKGGYEQYF	TGTGCCAGCAGTCTCGCCGGGAAAGGGGGCTACGAGCAGTACTTC
TRBV11-2	.	TRBJ2-7	CASSSEPEQYF	TGTGCCAGCAGCTCGGAGCCCGAGCAGTACTTC
TRBV9	TRBD1	TRBJ2-6	CASSAQGAGANVLTF	TGTGCCAGCAGCGCGCAGGGGGCTGGGGCCAACGTCCTGACTTTC
TRBV4-1	.	TRBJ2-7	CASSQGQPGPILTEQYF	TGCGCCAGCAGCCAAGGACAGCCAGGTCCTATCTTAACCGAGCAGTACTTC
TRBV5-1	TRBD1	TRBJ1-2	CASSLGGQGVGYTF	TGCGCCAGCAGCTTGGGGGGACAGGGAGTTGGCTACACCTTC
TRBV6-6	.	TRBJ1-2	CASSYSSDNYGYTF	TGTGCCAGCAGTTACTCTTCAGATAACTATGGCTACACCTTC
TRBV28	.	TRBJ2-3	CASSPRGGSTDTQYF	TGTGCCAGCAGTCCCAGAGGCGGTAGCACAGATACGCAGTATTTT
TRBV29-1	.	TRBJ2-7	CSVSAKEQYF	TGCAGCGTAAGCGCTAAGGAGCAGTACTTC
TRBV7-7	.	TRBJ2-7	CASSLGQGPTYEQYF	TGTGCTAGCAGCTTAGGGCAGGGGCCTACCTACGAGCAGTACTTC
TRBV10-1	TRBD2	TRBJ2-3	CASSVSGIGTDTQYF	TGCGCCAGCAGTGTTAGCGGGATCGGCACAGATACGCAGTATTTT
TRBV11-2	.	TRBJ2-5	CASSRPILAHQETQYF	TGTGCCAGCAGCCGACCAATTCTAGCGCACCAAGAGACCCAGTACTTC
TRBV28	TRBD1	TRBJ2-1	CASRTETGVSNEQFF	TGTGCCAGCAGGACGGAAACAGGGGTTAGCAATGAGCAGTTCTTC